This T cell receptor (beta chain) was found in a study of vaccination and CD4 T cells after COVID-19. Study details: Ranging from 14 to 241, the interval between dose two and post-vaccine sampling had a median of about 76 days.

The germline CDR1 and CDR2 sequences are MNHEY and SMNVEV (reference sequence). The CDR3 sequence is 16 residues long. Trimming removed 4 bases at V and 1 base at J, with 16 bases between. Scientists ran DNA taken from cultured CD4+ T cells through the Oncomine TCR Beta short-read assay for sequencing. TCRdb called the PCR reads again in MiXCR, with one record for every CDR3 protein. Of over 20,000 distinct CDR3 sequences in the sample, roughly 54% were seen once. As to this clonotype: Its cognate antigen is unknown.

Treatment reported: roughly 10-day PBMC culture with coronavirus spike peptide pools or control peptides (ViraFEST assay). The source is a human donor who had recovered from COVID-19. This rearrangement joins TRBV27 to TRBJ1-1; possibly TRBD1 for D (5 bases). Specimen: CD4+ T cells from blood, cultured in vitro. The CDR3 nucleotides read TGTGCCAGCAGTTCCTTGGAGGGAAGGGGGAACACTGAAGCTTTCTTT. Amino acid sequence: CASSSLEGRGNTEAFF.